Shown below are 25 T cell receptor beta chains from a single sample sequenced in a study of cytomegalovirus exposure and HLA in healthy donors (dated by TCRdb to 2016 to 2017). Receptor amplification or capture employed the immunoSEQ multiplex PCR assay. The multiplex PCR relied on a mix of 60 forward primers for TCR Vbeta segments and 13 reverse primers for TCR Jbeta segments. In its TCRdb copy, this immuneACCESS table keeps in-frame sequences only and misses some clones. Where compared with another copy, unresolved V genes explain less than half of these, and the others have no known cause. In all, the sample holds roughly 160,000 clones, and roughly 80% of those were seen once. The leading ten clones occupy 7% of the sample. Sequencing was done on a sample of PBMCs. The origin of the receptors is a young woman in good health and CMV-seropositive.

The chain employs TRBV5-1 and TRBJ2-5; D ambiguous. Germline CDR1 is SGHRS and CDR2 is YFSETQ. Trimming shortened V by 4 bases and J by 2 bases, and 6 bases separated the two germline ends. The CDR3 is 12 residues long. Written as DNA, the CDR3 is TGCGCCAGCAGCGCACAGCAAGAGACCCAGTACTTC. Translated: CASSAQQETQYF.

The chain uses TRBV29-1 and TRBJ1-1; D may be TRBD1 (6 bases). CDR1 is SQVTM, CDR2 ANQGSEA, per germline. CDR3 length: 12 amino acids. Trimming shortened V by 7 bases and J by 2 bases, and 11 bases separated the two germline ends. In DNA, the CDR3 is TGCAGCGCGGACAGCTTCAACACTGAAGCTTTCTTT. It specifies CSADSFNTEAFF.

This clone was found a few times. The rearrangement links TRBV4-2 to TRBJ2-1, with a possible D match to TRBD2 (5 bases). The ends were cut back, 4 bases at V and 5 bases at J, with 18 bases in the middle. Looked up from germline, CDR1 is LGHNA and CDR2 is YNFKEQ. The CDR3 has 16 residues. CDR3 nucleotides: TGTGCCAGCAGCCGACTCGCGATAGCGACCGACAATGAGCAGTTCTTC. The encoded protein is CASSRLAIATDNEQFF.

This clone was detected only once. The chain recombines TRBV2 with TRBJ2-1; 12 bases match TRBD1. Germline CDR1 SNHLY, CDR2 FYNNEI. The CDR3 length is 15 residues. Trimming cost V 6 bases and J 12 bases; bases outside gene matches: 12. The CDR3 protein is CASSGPGQGAGGQFF. The CDR3, as DNA: TGTGCCAGCAGCGGTCCGGGACAGGGGGCTGGAGGGCAGTTCTTC.

In this sample, this clone turned up many times. The chain recombines TRBV5-6 with TRBJ1-2; 10 nucleotides match TRBD1. Germline loops: CDR1 SGHDT, CDR2 YYEEEE. This CDR3 has 16 residues. Trimming removed 0 bases from V and 6 bases from J; junction bases left unmatched: 8. The CDR3 is CASSLGGQGGLDGYTF. CDR3 in DNA: TGTGCCAGCAGCTTGGGCGGACAGGGGGGATTGGATGGCTACACCTTC.

This rearrangement joins TRBV30 to TRBJ1-6; D is perhaps TRBD1 (5 bases). Trimming stripped 2 bases from V and 1 base from J, with 18 bases between. Germline-derived CDR1 and CDR2 are GTSNPN and SVGIG (reference sequence). CDR3 length equals 18 residues. CDR3 protein: CAWSSKRQGRSYNSPLHF. The CDR3 nucleotides are TGTGCCTGGAGTTCGAAAAGGCAGGGAAGGTCCTATAATTCACCCCTCCACTTT.

This clone is a singleton in its sample. This chain links TRBV28 with TRBJ2-5; D gene unclear. The CDR3 extends over 11 amino acids. Germline V gives CDR1 MDHEN, CDR2 SYDVKM. V lost 8 bases and J 4 bases, leaving 8 bases between the germline ends. CDR3 DNA sequence: TGTGCCAGCCAGGTTGGAGAGACCCAGTACTTC. Translation: CASQVGETQYF.

The chain is built from TRBV7-3 and TRBJ2-2, with 10 bases that match TRBD1. Unmatched junction bases numbered 3, after V lost 4 bases and J lost 7 bases. This CDR3 is 14 amino acids long. CDR1 and CDR2 (germline): SGHTA, FQGTGA. The CDR3 region has the DNA TGTGCCAGCAGCTCGGGACAGGGGATCGGGGAGCTGTTTTTT. This translates into CASSSGQGIGELFF.

The chain carries TRBV7-3 and TRBJ2-3, with D possibly matching TRBD1 (5 bases). The CDR3 is 14 residues long. The germline V gene has CDR1 SGHTA and CDR2 FQGTGA. V was pared by 4 bases and J by 4 bases, with 12 bases between. The CDR3 protein is CASSSSGMADTQYF. The CDR3 coding sequence is TGTGCCAGCAGCTCCTCAGGGATGGCAGATACGCAGTATTTT.

The chain couples TRBV10-3 to TRBJ1-1; 10 positions agree with TRBD1. The CDR3 spans 13 residues. In germline, CDR1 is ENHRY, CDR2 SYGVKD. The trim removed 10 bases at V and 4 bases at J, leaving 6 bases unmatched. The CDR3 sequence is CATRDRGGTEAFF. CDR3 coding DNA: TGTGCCACCAGGGACAGGGGAGGCACTGAAGCTTTCTTT.

V is TRBV7-8 and J is TRBJ1-2; maybe TRBD1 (6 bases). Trimming pared 5 bases from V and 7 bases from J, leaving 11 bases between. In germline, CDR1 is SGHVS, CDR2 FQNEAQ. The CDR3 loop spans 12 amino acids. The DNA of the CDR3 is TGTGCCAGCAGCCCCGACAGGAGTGGCTACACCTTC. Amino acid sequence: CASSPDRSGYTF. The full variable domain, completed using reference TRBV7-8 and TRBJ1-2, is GAGVSQSPRYKVAKRGQDVALRCDPISGHVSLFWYQQALGQGPEFLTYFQNEAQLDKSGLPSDRFFAERPEGSVSTLKIQRTQQEDSAVYLCASSPDRSGYTFGSGTRLTVV.

This clone was detected a few times. This chain joins TRBV19 and TRBJ2-7, with 12 bases fitting TRBD2. CDR3 size: 16 residues. CDR1 LNHDA and CDR2 SQIVND come from the germline V gene (reference sequence). Trimming removed 3 bases from V and 2 bases from J; junction bases left unmatched: 5. CDR3 sequence reads: CASSIGLAGLAYEQYF. The CDR3 nucleotides are TGTGCCAGTAGTATTGGACTAGCGGGGCTGGCCTACGAGCAGTACTTC. Full variable domain (rest looked up from reference TRBV19 and TRBJ2-7): DGGITQSPKYLFRKEGQNVTLSCEQNLNHDAMYWYRQDPGQGLRLIYYSQIVNDFQKGDIAEGYSVSREKKESFPLTVTSAQKNPTAFYLCASSIGLAGLAYEQYFGPGTRLTVT.

The rearrangement links TRBV7-3 to TRBJ1-4; no firm D call. Germline-derived CDR1 and CDR2 are SGHTA and FQGTGA. The CDR3 consists of 14 residues. Trimming shortened V by 3 bases and J by 4 bases, and 9 bases separated the two germline ends. CDR3 coding DNA: TGTGCCAGCAGCTTCTCCGGGAATAATGAAAAACTGTTTTTT. Its translation is CASSFSGNNEKLFF. Full variable domain (outside the CDR3, taken from reference TRBV7-3 and TRBJ1-4): GAGVSQTPSNKVTEKGKYVELRCDPISGHTALYWYRQSLGQGPEFLIYFQGTGAADDSGLPNDRFFAVRPEGSVSTLKIQRTERGDSAVYLCASSFSGNNEKLFFGSGTQLSVL.

The chain recombines TRBV10-3 with TRBJ1-6; D not certain. This CDR3 is built from 14 residues. Germline V lookup: CDR1 ENHRY, CDR2 SYGVKD. V was clipped by 7 bases and J by 7 bases, with 14 bases between them. CDR3 nucleotides: TGTGCCATCACGACAAACCCGTTCAATTCACCCCTCCACTTT. It is translated as CAITTNPFNSPLHF.

This clone was observed a single time. This chain connects TRBV5-1 to TRBJ2-7; 7 bases match TRBD1. This CDR3 is 15 amino acids long. V lost 2 bases and J lost 0; bases outside the gene matches: 5. In germline, CDR1 is SGHRS, CDR2 YFSETQ. In DNA form, the CDR3 reads TGCGCCAGCAGCTTTGGGACAGTCAGCTCCTACGAGCAGTACTTC. Protein sequence: CASSFGTVSSYEQYF.

The chain has TRBV7-9 and TRBJ2-7; 7 nucleotides align to TRBD2. With 2 bases clipped from V and 3 bases from J, the junction kept 4 bases outside the gene matches. The CDR3 runs to 14 residues. Germline V gives CDR1 SEHNR, CDR2 FQNEAQ (reference sequence). As DNA, the CDR3 is TGTGCCAGCAGCTTAATGAGCGGGATCTACGAGCAGTACTTC. Translation: CASSLMSGIYEQYF.

V and J are TRBV19 and TRBJ1-1; D is possibly TRBD1 (6 bases). This CDR3 is built from 11 residues. V gave up 7 bases and J gave up 5 bases, with 8 bases separating them. CDR1 LNHDA and CDR2 SQIVND come from the germline V gene (reference sequence). The CDR3 DNA sequence: TGTGCCAGTAAAGGGGGAACTGAAGCTTTCTTT. It specifies CASKGGTEAFF.

The rearrangement uses TRBV5-3 and TRBJ2-1; 8 bases are a match to TRBD1. TRBV5-3 has ORF status, its function being uncertain. The V segment lost 3 bases and the J segment 2 bases; nucleotides outside the gene matches: 19. CDR3 length equals 20 residues. The CDR3 DNA follows: TGTGCCAGAAGCTCCTGGCAGGGACAGGAATTACCTACCACCTACAATGAGCAGTTCTTC. This codes for CARSSWQGQELPTTYNEQFF.

The chain uses TRBV4-3 and TRBJ2-3; 8 bases are shared with TRBD1. This CDR3 has 17 amino acids. Losses at the gene ends were 1 base for V and 3 bases for J; bases not matched to a gene: 9. Germline V gives CDR1 LGHNA, CDR2 YSLEER. CDR3 DNA sequence: TGCGCCAGCAGCCAAGGGGTCGGACAGGGCCGGACAGATACGCAGTATTTT. Translation gives CASSQGVGQGRTDTQYF.

The V and J genes are TRBV29-1 and TRBJ2-7; D is perhaps TRBD1 (5 bases). The CDR3 has 16 residues. V was shortened by 2 bases and J by 2 bases, with 19 bases between the two germline ends. CDR1 is SQVTM and CDR2 is ANQGSEA in the germline V gene. The CDR3 reads CSVELSKGPGPYEQYF. CDR3 nucleotide sequence: TGCAGCGTTGAACTATCGAAGGGGCCCGGGCCCTACGAGCAGTACTTC.

The rearrangement uses TRBV5-1 and TRBJ2-1, with TRBD1 identical over 10 bases. The V segment lost 4 bases and the J segment 8 bases; nucleotides outside the gene matches: 12. The CDR3 length is 16 residues. CDR1 is SGHRS and CDR2 is YFSETQ in the germline V gene. Here the CDR3 DNA reads TGCGCCAGCAGCAAATACGGGACAGGGGAAGTTGATGAGCAGTTCTTC. Protein: CASSKYGTGEVDEQFF.

This clone has a handful of counts. At the DNA level, this CDR3 is encoded by other sequences in the same sample as well. The V and J genes are TRBV7-2 and TRBJ1-2; 8 bases match TRBD1. J lost 4 bases, V lost 4 bases, and 2 bases had no gene match. The V gene's germline CDR1 is SGHTA and CDR2 FQGNSA. The CDR3 totals 13 residues. The CDR3 nucleotides are TGTGCCAGCAGCTCCGGACAGGGCTATGGCTACACCTTC. This translates into CASSSGQGYGYTF.

The sample holds a few counts of this clone. The V call is TRBV18, the J call TRBJ2-2; 7 bases map to TRBD1. CDR3 length equals 13 residues. Germline CDR1 reads KGHSH; CDR2 reads LQKENI. V trimming: 7 bases; J trimming: 4 bases; junction bases outside the gene matches: 3. Here the CDR3 reads CASFSGGTGELFF. In DNA form, the CDR3 reads TGTGCCAGCTTTTCAGGGGGCACCGGGGAGCTGTTTTTT.

V usage is TRBV29-1 and J usage is TRBJ2-6, with a possible D match to TRBD1 (6 bases). V was cut by 4 bases and J by 2 bases, with 6 bases left in between. The CDR3 loop spans 13 amino acids. The germline CDR1 and CDR2 sequences are SQVTM and ANQGSEA. As DNA, the CDR3 is TGCAGCGTTGCAGGGGCTGGGGCCAACGTCCTGACTTTC. Protein product: CSVAGAGANVLTF.

This chain joins TRBV14 and TRBJ2-7, with 8 bases that match TRBD2. The CDR3 extends over 15 amino acids. The ends lost 3 bases at V and 2 bases at J; junction bases unmatched: 6. CDR1 and CDR2 (germline): SGHDN, FVKESK. In DNA form, the CDR3 reads TGTGCCAGCAGCCAGGGTATAGCGGGGCCCTACGAGCAGTACTTC. Its protein is CASSQGIAGPYEQYF.